The following is a TCR beta chain sequence with its context. The data derive from a study of blood T cell repertoires in COVID-19. Background on the study: Acute and convalescent COVID-19 specimens originated in the United States, Italy and Spain. Sources were T cells, B-cell-depleted T cells, or PBMCs; the material itself was cDNA or gDNA.

This CDR3 region has 16 residues. CDR1 and CDR2 (germline): SGHVS, FNYEAQ. V lost 1 base and J lost 2; bases outside the gene matches: 7. Original analysis: Reference gene primer amplification gave nucleated cell count estimates. The table came from immunoSEQ multiplex PCR; TCRdb's copy has only in-frame clones and leaves some out. From that table come the V and J calls and clone size; the DNA was used to work out D and trimming. The sample records about 83,000 clones, approximately 80% being singletons. The specimen was peripheral blood. V gene TRBV7-6 combines with J gene TRBJ2-7, with 8 bases matching TRBD2. This TCR derives from a woman older than 75 with acute or convalescent COVID-19. The CDR3 bases are TGTGCCAGCAGCTTAGGGGCAAGCGGGGGACCCTACGAGCAGTACTTC. Protein: CASSLGASGGPYEQYF.